This TCR beta chain was documented in a study of blood T cells in healthy people across ages. Study findings and constraints: Nothing was known about donor CMV status, and this possibly confounded expanded clonotype changes. With age, beta diversity per million T cells declined roughly linearly, significantly by 30 to 50. The study found more naive CD4+ cells and higher diversity in long-lived than aged donors.

The CDR3 totals 14 residues. Germline V gene lookup returns CDR1 DFQATT and CDR2 SNEGSKA (reference sequence). V was shortened by 6 bases and J by 2 bases, with 16 bases between the two germline ends. A J-beta primer mix and a sample-barcoded 5' primer were used in a second PCR of roughly 6 to 11 cycles. All cDNA molecules were each tagged by a template-switch adaptor with 12 random nucleotides. TCRdb re-analysed the 5' RACE reads in MiXCR, keeping a single row per CDR3 protein. Here the sample spans about 1,600,000 distinct CDR3 sequences, 42% being singletons. As regards this clonotype: No antigen is known for it.

Sequencing was carried out using blood. The source of this sequence is a young woman in good health. This rearrangement joins TRBV20-1 to TRBJ1-1; D unresolved. This chain's CDR3 is CSAPRPGFNTEAFF. As DNA, the CDR3 is TGCAGTGCCCCCCGGCCGGGGTTTAACACTGAAGCTTTCTTT.